This T cell receptor (beta chain) was retrieved from a study of glioma-infiltrating T cells after dendritic cell vaccination. Turning to the study itself: Samples are from glioblastoma patients in Phase I and II dendritic cell vaccine trials. Three intradermal dendritic cell vaccine injections were given every two weeks.

Between the trimmed V and J ends, which lost 5 bases and 2 bases, there was a span of 16 bases. Germline CDR1 and CDR2: SNHLY and FYNNEI. The length of the CDR3 is 15 residues. Assay: immunoSEQ multiplex PCR; the TCRdb copy retains only in-frame clones and omits some. The repertoire includes some 70,000 clones, approximately 81% of them detected once, and around 8% sits in the top ten. The chain links TRBV2 to TRBJ2-7; D might be TRBD1 (5 bases). The specimen comprised blood, sampled before dendritic cell vaccination. The source is a human donor with glioblastoma. The CDR3 sequence is CASSTTTGQAYEQYF. The CDR3 region has the DNA TGTGCCAGCAGTACCACTACCGGACAAGCCTACGAGCAGTACTTC.